Below are 26 T cell receptor beta chains sequenced from a single sample in a study of blood T cell repertoires in COVID-19 (TCRdb year 2020). Libraries were prepared through the immunoSEQ multiplex PCR assay. Sourced from immuneACCESS, this table was stored by TCRdb with only in-frame sequences that have V and J called. A share of the clones is absent; for the studies checked, an unresolved V gene accounts for under half, and the remainder has no known explanation. The sample has about 400,000 clones on record, more than 85% of them singletons. The ten largest clones add up to 3% of the sample. Material: PBMCs or T cells enriched from blood (not recorded which). These receptors all come from a woman aged 25 to 45 who had recovered from COVID-19.

The CDR3 loop reads CASSQAQGWEQYF. Here the CDR3 DNA reads TGTGCCAGCAGCCAAGCACAGGGATGGGAGCAGTACTTC. The rearrangement uses TRBV7-3 and TRBJ2-7; D may be TRBD1 (6 bases). The CDR3 has 13 residues. V was pared by 5 bases and J by 7 bases, with 15 bases between. The V gene's germline CDR1 is SGHTA and CDR2 FQGTGA.

Only one count was recorded for this clone. V gene TRBV28 combines with J gene TRBJ2-7, with D possibly TRBD2 on 6 matching bases. The CDR3 is 13 amino acids. Trimming left V 5 bases short and J 7 bases short, with 15 bases between. Germline V gives CDR1 MDHEN, CDR2 SYDVKM. The CDR3 coding sequence is TGTGCCAGCAGTCCTGCCTCCGGGACTGAGCAGTACTTC. It is translated as CASSPASGTEQYF. Looking up the rest from reference TRBV28 and TRBJ2-7 gives the full variable domain: DVKVTQSSRYLVKRTGEKVFLECVQDMDHENMFWYRQDPGLGLRLIYFSYDVKMKEKGDIPEGYSVSREKKERFSLILESASTNQTSMYLCASSPASGTEQYFGPGTRLTVT.

This clone has a single count. The rearrangement joins TRBV29-1 to TRBJ2-5; weak D call: TRBD1 (6 bases). Germline assignment: CDR1 SQVTM and CDR2 ANQGSEA. The V end lost 7 bases, the J end lost 9 bases, and 21 bases lay between the germline ends. This CDR3 is 13 amino acids long. CDR3 sequence (DNA): TGCAGCGCCGAAACATCGACAGGATGGTCCCAGTACTTC. It is translated as CSAETSTGWSQYF.

This clone was seen a single time. The chain combines TRBV7-9 with TRBJ1-2; 7 bases fit TRBD1. Per the germline V gene, CDR1 is SEHNR and CDR2 is FQNEAQ (reference sequence). Unmatched junction bases numbered 10, after V lost 5 bases and J lost 4 bases. This CDR3 is 15 amino acids long. CDR3 residues: CASSPGGQNPYGYTF. DNA of the CDR3: TGTGCCAGCAGCCCCGGGGGACAGAATCCCTATGGCTACACCTTC.

The V gene is TRBV4-1, the J gene TRBJ1-6; D may be TRBD1 (5 bases). CDR3 length equals 15 residues. Between the trimmed V and J ends, which lost 2 bases and 13 bases, there was a span of 18 bases. Germline V gene sequence: CDR1 MGHRA, CDR2 YSYEKL. CDR3 bases: TGCGCCAGCAGCCAAAAGACAGATCCTCTGGGTCCCCTCCACTTT. Its protein is CASSQKTDPLGPLHF.

The chain combines TRBV16 with TRBJ2-3; no reliable D call. Germline values: CDR1 KGHSY, CDR2 FQNENV. CDR3 length: 15 residues. Deletions cut 0 bases from V and 4 bases from J, with 11 bases between. DNA for the CDR3: TGTGCCAGCAGCCAATCGCGAGTCTCGGCAGATACGCAGTATTTT. Translating gives CASSQSRVSADTQYF.

The chain's CDR3 is CASSQDQSNQPQHF. The CDR3 DNA follows: TGCGCCAGCAGCCAAGACCAGTCCAATCAGCCCCAGCATTTT. The chain uses TRBV4-1 and TRBJ1-5, with no clear D. Germline assignment: CDR1 MGHRA and CDR2 YSYEKL. The CDR3 loop spans 14 amino acids. V was trimmed by 0 bases and J by 3 bases, leaving 6 bases between them.

This chain links TRBV7-2 with TRBJ1-2, with D tentatively TRBD1 (6 bases). CDR1 is SGHTA, CDR2 FQGNSA, per germline. V was pared by 1 base and J by 4 bases, with 13 bases between. CDR3 length equals 15 residues. The CDR3 here is CASSLGAGEGYGYTF. The CDR3 coding sequence is TGTGCCAGCAGCTTAGGAGCAGGGGAGGGCTATGGCTACACCTTC. Combining the CDR3 with reference TRBV7-2 and TRBJ1-2 gives the whole variable domain GAGVSQSPSNKVTEKGKDVELRCDPISGHTALYWYRQSLGQGLEFLIYFQGNSAPDKSGLPSDRFSAERTGGSVSTLTIQRTQQEDSAVYLCASSLGAGEGYGYTFGSGTRLTVV.

The rearrangement links TRBV12-5 to TRBJ1-1; 7 bases agree with TRBD1. V trimming: 7 bases; J trimming: 2 bases; junction bases outside the gene matches: 7. The germline gives CDR1 LGHNT, CDR2 FRNRAP. The length of the CDR3 is 14 residues. The CDR3 nucleotides read TGTGCTAGTGCCTCCAGGGGGGTAAACACTGAAGCTTTCTTT. Encoded protein: CASASRGVNTEAFF.

The CDR3 coding sequence is TGTGCCATCAGTTACGGGACAGGGGCTAACTATGGCTACACCTTC. This codes for CAISYGTGANYGYTF. The chain is built from TRBV10-3 and TRBJ1-2; 10 bases match TRBD1. CDR1 is ENHRY, CDR2 SYGVKD, per germline. Germline trimming cut 5 bases from V and 0 bases from J; bases unmatched to any gene: 3. The CDR3 spans 15 residues.

The chain links TRBV13 to TRBJ2-3; the match to TRBD2 covers 9 bases. Germline CDR1 and CDR2: PRHDT and FYEKMQ (reference sequence). Trimming took 8 bases from V and 2 from J; bases not matched to a gene: 5. This CDR3 has 14 amino acids. The CDR3 is CASQRTSATDTQYF. The CDR3 region has the DNA TGTGCCAGCCAAAGGACTAGCGCCACAGATACGCAGTATTTT.

The gene calls are TRBV20-1 and TRBJ2-7; D is possibly TRBD2 (5 bases). The CDR3 is 11 residues long. Germline CDR1 reads DFQATT; CDR2 reads SNEGSKA (reference sequence). V was clipped by 0 bases and J by 7 bases, with 7 bases between them. CDR3: CSARDRTEQYF. CDR3 nucleotides: TGCAGTGCTAGAGATCGGACTGAGCAGTACTTC.

The chain has TRBV6-5 and TRBJ1-1; no reliable D call. Between the trimmed V and J ends, which lost 4 bases and 1 base, there was a span of 7 bases. Germline CDR1 is MNHEY and CDR2 is SVGAGI. CDR3 length: 13 amino acids. CDR3 residues: CASSSTPNTEAFF. CDR3 nucleotide sequence: TGTGCCAGCAGTTCGACACCGAACACTGAAGCTTTCTTT.

The chain links TRBV4-1 to TRBJ2-1; 8 bases map to TRBD2. Germline V gives CDR1 MGHRA, CDR2 YSYEKL. The CDR3 covers 15 residues. J lost 5 bases, V lost 4 bases, and 7 bases had no gene match. The CDR3 region has the DNA TGCGCCAGCAGCCGCAGCGGGGGCCTCAACAATGAGCAGTTCTTC. Encoded protein: CASSRSGGLNNEQFF.

Written as DNA, the CDR3 is TGTGCCAGCAGCTTCGGCAGGGTAGGTGGAGCTTTCTTT. The encoded protein is CASSFGRVGGAFF. The chain employs TRBV7-2 and TRBJ1-1; D perhaps matches TRBD1 (5 bases). The CDR3 is made up of 13 amino acids. Trimming pared 3 bases from V and 10 bases from J, leaving 15 bases between. Germline V gives CDR1 SGHTA, CDR2 FQGNSA.

This clone has only one observation. V gene TRBV27 combines with J gene TRBJ2-1; 8 bases match TRBD1. The junction had 14 bases not matched to a gene; V was cut back by 5 bases and J by 8 bases. The length of the CDR3 is 16 residues. Germline loops: CDR1 MNHEY, CDR2 SMNVEV (reference sequence). Written as DNA, the CDR3 is TGTGCCAGCAGTCCACCCGACAGGGGAGTAATCGATGAGCAGTTCTTC. Translated: CASSPPDRGVIDEQFF.

The genes are TRBV10-3 and TRBJ1-2; no definite D call. The germline gives CDR1 ENHRY, CDR2 SYGVKD. The CDR3 runs 11 residues. Trimming took off 6 bases at V and 3 bases at J, with 5 bases between the two ends. The DNA of the CDR3 is TGTGCCATCAGATCCTACTATGGCTACACCTTC. Its translation: CAIRSYYGYTF.

The chain combines TRBV21-1 with TRBJ1-2; the table's D call of TRBD1 was not tested on the DNA. TRBV21-1 is given as a pseudogene. CDR3 size: 15 residues. The CDR3 here is CASSNLAGTGHGYTF. CDR3 DNA: TGTGCCAGCAGCAACCTCGCCGGGACAGGGCATGGCTACACCTTC.

This chain uses TRBV6-1 with TRBJ1-1; D unresolved. Germline CDR1 is MNHNS and CDR2 is SASEGT. V was trimmed by 2 bases and J by 11 bases, leaving 6 bases between them. The CDR3 runs 10 residues. The CDR3 DNA follows: TGTGCCAGCAGTGAACTTGTGGCTTTCTTT. Translated: CASSELVAFF.

The CDR3 protein is CASSQEGTYGYTF. CDR3 bases: TGTGCCAGCAGCCAAGAGGGGACTTATGGCTACACCTTC. The J gene is TRBJ1-2, the V gene TRBV14, with D possibly matching TRBD1 (5 bases). This CDR3 has 13 amino acids. V lost 0 bases to trimming and J lost 5 bases, with 7 bases between them. From germline, CDR1 is SGHDN and CDR2 FVKESK.

The chain carries TRBV6-2 or TRBV6-3 and TRBJ2-5; 8 bases align to TRBD2. Germline V gene data show CDR1 as MNHEY and CDR2 as SVGEGT. The V and J ends lost 5 bases and 2 bases, in that order; junction bases with no gene match: 10. This CDR3 has 16 amino acids. The DNA for the CDR3 is TGTGCCAGCAGTGGTTTGCGGGGGGACCCTCAAGAGACCCAGTACTTC. This encodes CASSGLRGDPQETQYF.

The gene calls are TRBV28 and TRBJ2-1, with 9 bases aligning to TRBD2. The germline V gene has CDR1 MDHEN and CDR2 SYDVKM. Trimming removed 6 bases from V and 8 bases from J; junction bases left unmatched: 5. CDR3 length: 13 residues. The CDR3: CASSRSGSDEQFF. CDR3 DNA: TGTGCCAGCAGCCGTAGCGGGAGTGATGAGCAGTTCTTC.

This clone was detected only once. The chain carries TRBV5-1 and TRBJ2-5, with 8 positions matching TRBD1. Per germline, CDR1 SGHRS and CDR2 YFSETQ. The CDR3 extends over 14 amino acids. The V segment lost 4 bases and the J segment 1 base; nucleotides outside the gene matches: 3. The CDR3 region is CASSPGTGQETQYF. The DNA of the CDR3 is TGCGCCAGCAGCCCAGGGACAGGCCAAGAGACCCAGTACTTC. The complete variable domain, with remaining parts taken from reference TRBV5-1 and TRBJ2-5, reads KAGVTQTPRYLIKTRGQQVTLSCSPISGHRSVSWYQQTPGQGLQFLFEYFSETQRNKGNFPGRFSGRQFSNSRSEMNVSTLELGDSALYLCASSPGTGQETQYFGPGTRLLVL.

J is TRBJ1-6 and V is TRBV6-5, with D perhaps matching TRBD1 (5 bases). The CDR3 loop spans 14 amino acids. Germline V CDR1 and CDR2: MNHEY, SVGAGI. Trimming stripped 7 bases from V and 12 bases from J, with 19 bases between. CDR3 sequence reads: CASNLTGASGPLHF. CDR3 coding DNA: TGTGCCAGCAATCTTACAGGCGCCTCTGGACCCCTCCACTTT.

The V gene is TRBV2, the J gene TRBJ2-2; 7 bases match TRBD2. Germline CDR1 is SNHLY and CDR2 is FYNNEI. The CDR3 totals 16 residues. V gave up 0 bases and J gave up 6 bases; unmatched junction bases: 7. CDR3 region: CASSEARTRGPGELFF. CDR3 nucleotide sequence: TGTGCCAGCAGTGAAGCCAGGACTAGAGGTCCCGGGGAGCTGTTTTTT. Based on the CDR3 plus reference TRBV2 and TRBJ2-2, the full variable domain is EPEVTQTPSHQVTQMGQEVILRCVPISNHLYFYWYRQILGQKVEFLVSFYNNEISEKSEIFDDQFSVERPDGSNFTLKIRSTKLEDSAMYFCASSEARTRGPGELFFGEGSRLTVL.

CDR3 DNA: TGTGCCAGCAGCCCGCAAGAGGATAGGTTTAGGGGTTCCTACGAGCAGTACTTC. The encoded protein is CASSPQEDRFRGSYEQYF. V usage is TRBV4-2 and J usage is TRBJ2-7, with D maybe TRBD1 (5 bases). Trimming removed 4 bases at V and 1 base at J, with 23 bases between. The CDR3 totals 18 residues. Germline CDR1 is LGHNA and CDR2 is YNFKEQ.